This passage covers 3 T cell receptor beta chains from one sample sequenced in a study of T cell changes during pregnancy in multiple sclerosis. Assay used: immunoSEQ multiplex PCR; TCRdb lists only in-frame clones, some missing. The sample holds about 44,000 clones, about 95% seen once. The specimen comprised peripheral blood, sampled in the second trimester of pregnancy. Source of these receptors: a female donor with multiple sclerosis, enrolled in a pregnancy study.

J is TRBJ2-3 and V is TRBV2; TRBD1 agrees at 7 bases. Germline lookup yields CDR1 SNHLY and CDR2 FYNNEI. The CDR3 covers 13 residues. The trim removed 8 bases at V and 5 bases at J, leaving 7 bases unmatched. In nucleotides, the CDR3 is TGTGCCAGCCAGACAGGGTTCAAAGATACGCAGTATTTT. Translated, it gives CASQTGFKDTQYF.

In DNA form, the CDR3 reads TGTGCCAGCAGCTTAATCGCGGGGGGCCACACCGGGGAGCTGTTTTTT. Translation gives CASSLIAGGHTGELFF. The chain has TRBV5-5 and TRBJ2-2; TRBD2 matches at 8 bases. Germline CDR1 and CDR2: SGHKS and YYEKEE (reference sequence). The V gene end was trimmed by 2 bases and the J gene end by 3 bases; junction bases not matched to a gene: 6. The CDR3 length is 16 residues.

This sequence joins TRBV27 and TRBJ2-7, with a tentative D call TRBD1 (6 bases). V was clipped by 0 bases and J by 2 bases, with 8 bases between them. Germline CDR1 is MNHEY and CDR2 is SMNVEV (reference sequence). The CDR3 extends over 14 amino acids. CDR3 protein: CASSLSRDTYEQYF. The CDR3 coding sequence is TGTGCCAGCAGTTTATCCCGGGACACCTACGAGCAGTACTTC.